The 9 T cell receptor beta chains below all came from one sample that was sequenced in a study of shared clonotypes between healthy human individuals. Measured with immunoSEQ multiplex PCR; TCRdb has only the in-frame clones, and not every one. The table includes about a million clones, around 76% detected once. Sequencing was performed on memory CD4+ T cells sorted from blood. This sample's subset: CD45RA-negative fraction. These receptors were obtained from a man aged 18 to 29 in good health.

This clone was seen more than once but under ten times. The chain uses TRBV5-1 and TRBJ1-4; D gene unclear. The CDR3 totals 13 residues. Trimming pared 3 bases from V and 4 bases from J, leaving 7 bases between. The germline gives CDR1 SGHRS, CDR2 YFSETQ. CDR3: CASSSNLNEKLFF. As DNA, the CDR3 is TGCGCCAGCAGCTCAAATCTTAATGAAAAACTGTTTTTT.

The chain uses TRBV25-1 and TRBJ2-3; D may be TRBD2 (5 bases). Germline V lookup: CDR1 MGHDK, CDR2 SYGVNS. The CDR3 is made up of 14 amino acids. Trimming took off 4 bases at V and 0 bases at J, with 8 bases between the two ends. CDR3 amino acids: CASSAPGSTDTQYF. CDR3 sequence (DNA): TGTGCCAGCAGTGCCCCGGGGAGCACAGATACGCAGTATTTT.

This chain uses TRBV6-5 with TRBJ2-7; no reliable D call. The length of the CDR3 is 16 residues. The ends were cut back, 0 bases at V and 0 bases at J, with 12 bases in the middle. Germline values: CDR1 MNHEY, CDR2 SVGAGI. The DNA for the CDR3 is TGTGCCAGCAGTTACTCGGGGAAACTGGGCTCCTACGAGCAGTACTTC. Protein: CASSYSGKLGSYEQYF.

The rearrangement uses TRBV9 and TRBJ1-1; D gene uncertain. The CDR3 has 16 residues. Germline V gene lookup returns CDR1 SGDLS and CDR2 YYNGEE. Between the trimmed V and J ends, which lost 0 bases and 4 bases, there was a span of 16 bases. The CDR3 here is CASSVGTGRSVTEAFF. DNA of the CDR3: TGTGCCAGCAGCGTAGGTACCGGTAGATCGGTCACTGAAGCTTTCTTT.

This chain uses TRBV5-6 with TRBJ2-4; 10 bases agree with TRBD2. Germline V lookup: CDR1 SGHDT, CDR2 YYEEEE. CDR3 length equals 19 residues. The V and J ends lost 0 bases and 0 bases, in that order; junction bases with no gene match: 9. CDR3 loop: CASSLVSAGGQGAKNIQYF. CDR3 DNA sequence: TGTGCCAGCAGCTTGGTTTCAGCGGGAGGGCAGGGAGCCAAAAACATTCAGTACTTC.

This sequence joins TRBV18 and TRBJ2-3; D ambiguous. This CDR3 spans 14 amino acids. Germline CDR1 KGHSH, CDR2 LQKENI. Trimming pared 3 bases from V and 2 bases from J, leaving 9 bases between. CDR3 sequence reads: CASSPQANTDTQYF. CDR3 DNA sequence: TGTGCCAGCTCACCTCAGGCCAACACAGATACGCAGTATTTT.

The chain couples TRBV9 to TRBJ2-7; TRBD2 matches at 9 bases. V was pared by 4 bases and J by 3 bases, with 8 bases of the junction left unmatched. The CDR3 extends over 15 amino acids. Per germline, CDR1 SGDLS and CDR2 YYNGEE. CDR3 nucleotides: TGTGCCAGCAGCTCACGAGCGGGAGGTAACTACGAGCAGTACTTC. Protein sequence: CASSSRAGGNYEQYF.

The chain recombines TRBV5-1 with TRBJ2-1; TRBD1 is a possible D gene (6 bases). Germline V CDR1 and CDR2: SGHRS, YFSETQ. The CDR3 extends over 12 amino acids. The V and J ends lost 4 bases and 7 bases respectively, with 9 bases between them. The CDR3 reads CASSTGQNEQFF. The CDR3 DNA reads TGCGCCAGCAGCACCGGACAGAATGAGCAGTTCTTC.

The J gene is TRBJ2-3, the V gene TRBV6-7; TRBD2 matches 14 bases. TRBV6-7 is classed as an ORF, of uncertain function. This CDR3 contains 21 residues. Unmatched junction bases numbered 22, after V lost 11 bases and J lost 0 bases. CDR3 sequence reads: CASAGSPWGLAGDTSTDTQYF. The CDR3 DNA follows: TGTGCCTCGGCGGGCAGCCCCTGGGGACTAGCGGGAGATACTAGCACAGATACGCAGTATTTT.